These 10 T cell receptor beta chains were all obtained from the same sample, sequenced in a study of cytomegalovirus exposure and HLA in healthy donors (dated by TCRdb to 2017 to 2019). The library was made by the immunoSEQ multiplex PCR assay. A mixture of 60 forward primers for TCR Vbeta segments and 13 reverse primers for TCR Jbeta segments was used in the multiplex PCR. Held by TCRdb, this immuneACCESS table contains in-frame sequences only and omits some clones. Under half of the omission traces to an unresolved V gene where checked; the cause of the rest is unknown. The sample includes 85,000 to 130,000 clones, with nearly 80% observed a single time. The ten largest clonotypes hold 5% to 6.5% of the sample. Input material: PBMCs. Receptors were obtained from a man in his sixties in good health and CMV-seropositive.

This clone showed up just a few times. This sequence joins TRBV7-8 and TRBJ1-4; D not resolved. CDR3 length equals 16 residues. Trimming cost V 1 base and J 6 bases, with 15 bases left between them. Germline assignment: CDR1 SGHVS and CDR2 FQNEAQ. In DNA form, the CDR3 reads TGTGCCAGCAGCTTAGAGGCTGGGCAGCCCCATGAAAAACTGTTTTTT. This gives the protein CASSLEAGQPHEKLFF.

V is TRBV7-2 and J is TRBJ1-6; D gene unclear. In germline, CDR1 is SGHTA, CDR2 FQGNSA. The CDR3 has 14 amino acids. Trimming left V 8 bases short and J 5 bases short, with 13 bases between. For the CDR3, the DNA is TGTGCCAGCGGGCGGACCGGGAATAATTCACCCCTCCACTTT. This encodes CASGRTGNNSPLHF. The full variable domain, in which reference TRBV7-2 and TRBJ1-6 provide the parts outside the CDR3, is GAGVSQSPSNKVTEKGKDVELRCDPISGHTALYWYRQSLGQGLEFLIYFQGNSAPDKSGLPSDRFSAERTGGSVSTLTIQRTQQEDSAVYLCASGRTGNNSPLHFGNGTRLTVT.

The gene calls are TRBV11-2 and TRBJ2-2, with D possibly TRBD1 on 5 matching bases. The germline CDR1 and CDR2 sequences are SGHAT and FQNNGV. The CDR3 has 15 amino acids. Trimming pared 5 bases from V and 4 bases from J, leaving 14 bases between. The CDR3 DNA follows: TGTGCCAGCAGCCTCTCAGGGCGGCGCACCGGGGAGCTGTTTTTT. Translating gives CASSLSGRRTGELFF.

For this clone: Other DNA variants within this sample encode the same CDR3. The gene calls are TRBV7-6 and TRBJ2-1; a weak D match, TRBD1 (6 bases). Germline values: CDR1 SGHVS, CDR2 FNYEAQ. The CDR3 extends over 14 amino acids. Trimming stripped 5 bases from V and 4 bases from J, with 12 bases between. CDR3 amino acids: CASSPMTGYNEQFF. The CDR3 nucleotides read TGTGCCAGCAGCCCAATGACAGGATACAATGAGCAGTTCTTC.

This clone was counted a few times. This chain links TRBV7-9 with TRBJ1-4; D call uncertain. The length of the CDR3 is 13 residues. Germline V gene lookup returns CDR1 SEHNR and CDR2 FQNEAQ (reference sequence). The V and J ends lost 5 bases and 3 bases respectively, with 7 bases between them. CDR3 amino acids: CASSPPSNEKLFF. CDR3 in DNA: TGTGCCAGCAGCCCCCCCTCTAATGAAAAACTGTTTTTT.

This clone was observed a few times. The rearrangement joins TRBV10-1 to TRBJ1-4, with 7 bases matching TRBD1. Germline V gives CDR1 WNHNN, CDR2 SYGVQD (reference sequence). This CDR3 is built from 16 residues. Trimming at V came to 2 bases and at J to 3 bases, leaving 6 bases not matched to a gene. The CDR3 nucleotides are TGCGCCAGCAGTGAGGGCGACAGGGCCCCTAATGAAAAACTGTTTTTT. This codes for CASSEGDRAPNEKLFF.

The chain has TRBV6-1 and TRBJ2-7, with 11 bases fitting TRBD1. CDR1 and CDR2 (germline): MNHNS, SASEGT. After removal of 1 base from V and 0 bases from J, the junction contained 5 bases not matched to a gene. The CDR3 extends over 17 amino acids. DNA of the CDR3: TGTGCCAGCAGTGAAGGGACAGGGGGCCGTTTCTCCTACGAGCAGTACTTC. The encoded protein is CASSEGTGGRFSYEQYF.

This chain connects TRBV12-5 to TRBJ2-5, with TRBD2 identical over 13 bases. J gave up 4 bases and V 6 bases, and 5 bases lay outside the gene matches. The germline V gene encodes CDR1 LGHNT and CDR2 FRNRAP. There are 15 residues in the CDR3. CDR3 sequence reads: CASGPTSGGGETQYF. The DNA for the CDR3 is TGTGCTAGTGGGCCAACTAGCGGGGGGGGAGAGACCCAGTACTTC.

The chain is built from TRBV7-9 and TRBJ2-3; a possible D gene is TRBD2 (6 bases). The CDR3 consists of 15 residues. The germline V gene encodes CDR1 SEHNR and CDR2 FQNEAQ (reference sequence). Trimming stripped 5 bases from V and 1 base from J, with 13 bases between. The CDR3 reads CASSGGSFRTDTQYF. The CDR3 bases are TGTGCCAGCAGCGGGGGGTCCTTTCGCACAGATACGCAGTATTTT. The variable domain in full, completed from reference TRBV7-9 and TRBJ2-3, reads DTGVSQNPRHKITKRGQNVTFRCDPISEHNRLYWYRQTLGQGPEFLTYFQNEAQLEKSRLLSDRFSAERPKGSFSTLEIQRTEQGDSAMYLCASSGGSFRTDTQYFGPGTRLTVL.

The table lists this clone with a few counts. An end of the junction does not agree with germline; a read error may underlie this. Other DNA sequences of this sample code for an identical CDR3. This chain connects TRBV4-1 to TRBJ2-6; maybe TRBD1 (5 bases). The CDR3 spans 16 residues. CDR1 is MGHRA and CDR2 is YSYEKL in the germline V gene. The CDR3: CASSPRRGSGANVLTF. The CDR3 DNA is TGTGCCAGCAGCCCCCGAAGGGGCTCTGGGGCCAACGTCCTGACTTTC.